This T cell receptor beta chain was retrieved from a study of blood T cells in healthy people across ages. Sample-barcoded 5' priming and a J-beta primer mix drove a second PCR of about 7 to 12 cycles. A template-switch adaptor with 12 random nucleotides tagged each cDNA molecule. TCRdb reanalysed the 5' RACE reads using MiXCR and keeps one entry per CDR3 protein. The sample records more than 700,000 distinct CDR3 sequences, about 53% being singletons. General study findings and limits: TCR beta diversity per million T cells fell roughly linearly with age. CMV status of donors was not determined, possibly confounding expanded clonotype changes. Relative to aged donors, long-lived donors carried more naive CD4+ cells and displayed higher diversity.

Many counts were recorded for this clonotype. Its antigen remains unidentified. This clonotype was obtained from a man older than 75 in good health. The sample taken for sequencing was blood.

The CDR3 spells CAISESLAGEAGMETQYF. Written as DNA, the CDR3 is TGTGCCATCAGTGAGTCCCTAGCGGGTGAGGCCGGGATGGAGACCCAGTACTTC. The chain combines TRBV10-3 with TRBJ2-5, with 8 bases fitting TRBD2. The CDR3 runs to 18 residues. V shed 0 bases and J 5 bases; nucleotides not matched to a gene: 14. Germline values: CDR1 ENHRY, CDR2 SYGVKD.